This passage covers 15 T cell receptor beta chains from one sample sequenced in a study of monozygotic twins with inflammatory bowel disease. TCRdb reprocessed the 5' RACE reads; each CDR3 protein has one entry and no DNA is given. The listing contains over 150,000 distinct CDR3 sequences. Sequenced sample: blood. These receptors originate from a human donor with ulcerative colitis or Crohn's disease, or a healthy co-twin of an affected twin (not recorded which).

This CDR3 is CASSTRTSGAYNEQFF. This chain connects TRBV7-8 to TRBJ2-1; the D call from TCRdb, TRBD2, cannot be confirmed without DNA. Germline V CDR1 and CDR2: SGHVS, FQNEAQ. The CDR3 contains 16 residues. Using reference TRBV7-8 and TRBJ2-1 for the parts outside the CDR3, the full variable domain is GAGVSQSPRYKVAKRGQDVALRCDPISGHVSLFWYQQALGQGPEFLTYFQNEAQLDKSGLPSDRFFAERPEGSVSTLKIQRTQQEDSAVYLCASSTRTSGAYNEQFFGPGTRLTVL.

The chain couples TRBV11-1 to TRBJ2-1; the TCRdb D gene call, TRBD1, has no DNA to confirm it. The CDR3 has 18 residues. CDR1 SGHAT and CDR2 FQDESV come from the germline V gene (reference sequence). The CDR3 loop reads CASSLVAGPVLSYNEQFF.

The rearrangement links TRBV5-1 to TRBJ2-1; TCRdb reports TRBD2, a call that lacks DNA to check it against. The CDR3 consists of 16 residues. CDR1 is SGHRS and CDR2 is YFSETQ in the germline V gene. This CDR3 reads CASSLELAGRGNEQFF.

The rearrangement joins TRBV5-4 to TRBJ1-1. Germline V lookup: CDR1 SGHNT, CDR2 YYREEE (reference sequence). There are 14 residues in the CDR3. This CDR3 is CASSWDSLNTEAFF. Full variable domain (missing parts from reference TRBV5-4 and TRBJ1-1): ETGVTQSPTHLIKTRGQQVTLRCSSQSGHNTVSWYQQALGQGPQFIFQYYREEENGRGNFPPRFSGLQFPNYSSELNVNALELDDSALYLCASSWDSLNTEAFFGQGTRLTVV.

V is TRBV7-3 and J is TRBJ2-5; TCRdb outputs TRBD2, but without DNA this stays unchecked. The CDR3 is 13 amino acids. Germline-derived CDR1 and CDR2 are SGHTA and FQGTGA. The CDR3 loop reads CASSKLGRETQYF.

The chain is built from TRBV28 and TRBJ1-5. Germline V gene lookup returns CDR1 MDHEN and CDR2 SYDVKM. The CDR3 has 14 amino acids. The CDR3 is CASSLSLSGQPQHF.

The chain couples TRBV6-1 to TRBJ2-4; TCRdb names TRBD1, which stays unverified in the absence of DNA. This CDR3 region has 14 residues. CDR1 and CDR2 from the germline V gene are MNHNS and SASEGT. CDR3 region: CASSPAPDRKLQYF.

The gene calls are TRBV20-1 and TRBJ2-1; TCRdb picks TRBD2, but there is no DNA to check that call. CDR3 length: 15 amino acids. Germline V gives CDR1 DFQATT, CDR2 SNEGSKA (reference sequence). The chain's CDR3 is CSATRLAGGPGEQFF.

J is TRBJ1-2 and V is TRBV5-1. Germline V lookup: CDR1 SGHRS, CDR2 YFSETQ. This CDR3 spans 13 amino acids. CDR3: CASSSEGLDGYTF.

V gene TRBV11-2 combines with J gene TRBJ2-5; TCRdb's D call of TRBD1 is untestable without DNA. The V gene's germline CDR1 is SGHAT and CDR2 FQNNGV. The CDR3 is made up of 16 amino acids. The CDR3 spells CASSPGETPYQETQYF.

The chain combines TRBV7-8 with TRBJ1-2; TCRdb returns TRBD1, unconfirmable since there is no DNA. This CDR3 is built from 18 residues. Germline V gene lookup returns CDR1 SGHVS and CDR2 FQNEAQ. CDR3 region: CASSLDRRGQTLMLGYTF.

V is TRBV10-3 and J is TRBJ2-1; TCRdb returns TRBD1, unconfirmable since there is no DNA. Looked up from germline, CDR1 is ENHRY and CDR2 is SYGVKD. The CDR3 runs to 15 residues. This chain's CDR3 is CAISVPGQGYNEQFF.

The chain is built from TRBV24-1 and TRBJ2-7; the TCRdb D gene call, TRBD2, has no DNA to confirm it. The CDR3 extends over 15 amino acids. Germline V CDR1 and CDR2: KGHDR, SFDVKD. CDR3: CATSDSSGLTYEQYF.

This rearrangement joins TRBV7-2 to TRBJ2-1; there is no DNA to check the TCRdb D call of TRBD2. The CDR3 covers 15 residues. In germline, CDR1 is SGHTA, CDR2 FQGNSA. CDR3: CASSSPGTSGLGEFF.

The chain's CDR3 is CSVNSANTEAFF. The chain is built from TRBV29-1 and TRBJ1-1. Germline V gives CDR1 SQVTM, CDR2 ANQGSEA. The CDR3 is 12 residues long. Using reference TRBV29-1 and TRBJ1-1 for the parts outside the CDR3, the full variable domain is SAVISQKPSRDICQRGTSLTIQCQVDSQVTMMFWYRQQPGQSLTLIATANQGSEATYESGFVIDKFPISRPNLTFSTLTVSNMSPEDSSIYLCSVNSANTEAFFGQGTRLTVV.